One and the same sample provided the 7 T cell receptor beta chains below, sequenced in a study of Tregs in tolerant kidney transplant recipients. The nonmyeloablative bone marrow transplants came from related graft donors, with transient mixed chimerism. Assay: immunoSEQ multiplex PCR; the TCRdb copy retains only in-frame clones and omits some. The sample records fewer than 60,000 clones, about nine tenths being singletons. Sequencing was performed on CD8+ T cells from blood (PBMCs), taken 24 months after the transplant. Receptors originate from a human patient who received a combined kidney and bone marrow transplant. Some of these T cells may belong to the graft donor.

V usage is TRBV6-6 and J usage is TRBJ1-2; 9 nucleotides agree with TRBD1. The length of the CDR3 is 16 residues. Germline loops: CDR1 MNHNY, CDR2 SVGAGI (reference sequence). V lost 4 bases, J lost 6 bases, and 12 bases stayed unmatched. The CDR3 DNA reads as TGTGCCAGCAGTTCCCCCGGCCAACAGGGGGCCGATGGCTACACCTTC. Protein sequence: CASSSPGQQGADGYTF.

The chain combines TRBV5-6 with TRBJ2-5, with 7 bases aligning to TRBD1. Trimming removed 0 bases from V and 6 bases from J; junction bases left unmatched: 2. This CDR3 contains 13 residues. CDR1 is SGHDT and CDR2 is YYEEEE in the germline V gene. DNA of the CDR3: TGTGCCAGCAGCTTGGGACAGGGAAAGACCCAGTACTTC. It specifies CASSLGQGKTQYF.

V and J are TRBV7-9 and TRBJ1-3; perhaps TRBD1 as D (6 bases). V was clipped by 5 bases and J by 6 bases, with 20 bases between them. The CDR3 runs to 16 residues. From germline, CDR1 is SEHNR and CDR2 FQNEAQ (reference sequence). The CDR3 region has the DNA TGTGCCAGCAGCACCACGGACAGCAACCTTATAAACACCATATATTTT. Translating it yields CASSTTDSNLINTIYF.

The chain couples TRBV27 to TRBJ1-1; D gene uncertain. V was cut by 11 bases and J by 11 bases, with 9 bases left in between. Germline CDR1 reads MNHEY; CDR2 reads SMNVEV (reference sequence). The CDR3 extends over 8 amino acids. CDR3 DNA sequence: TGTGCCGCGGGTAAGGCTTTCTTT. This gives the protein CAAGKAFF.

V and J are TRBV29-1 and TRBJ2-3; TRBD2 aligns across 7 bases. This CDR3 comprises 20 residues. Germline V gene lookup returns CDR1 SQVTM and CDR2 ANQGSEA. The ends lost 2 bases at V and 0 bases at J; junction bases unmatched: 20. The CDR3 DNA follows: TGCAGCGTTGAACGCACGACTAGCTACACCTTTACTCCTAGCACAGATACGCAGTATTTT. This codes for CSVERTTSYTFTPSTDTQYF.

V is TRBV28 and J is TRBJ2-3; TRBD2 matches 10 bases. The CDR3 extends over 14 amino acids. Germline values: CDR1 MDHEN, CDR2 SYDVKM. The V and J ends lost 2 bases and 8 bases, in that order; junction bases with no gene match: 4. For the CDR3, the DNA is TGTGCCAGCAGTTTAACTGGGACTAGCGCTACGCAGTATTTT. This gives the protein CASSLTGTSATQYF.

The CDR3 DNA is TGTGCCAGTAGTAGGCAGGGGAACACCGGGGAGCTGTTTTTT. Protein sequence: CASSRQGNTGELFF. The chain uses TRBV19 and TRBJ2-2; D is possibly TRBD1 (5 bases). Trimming shortened V by 4 bases and J by 1 base, and 7 bases separated the two germline ends. The CDR3 is made up of 14 amino acids. From germline, CDR1 is LNHDA and CDR2 SQIVND (reference sequence).